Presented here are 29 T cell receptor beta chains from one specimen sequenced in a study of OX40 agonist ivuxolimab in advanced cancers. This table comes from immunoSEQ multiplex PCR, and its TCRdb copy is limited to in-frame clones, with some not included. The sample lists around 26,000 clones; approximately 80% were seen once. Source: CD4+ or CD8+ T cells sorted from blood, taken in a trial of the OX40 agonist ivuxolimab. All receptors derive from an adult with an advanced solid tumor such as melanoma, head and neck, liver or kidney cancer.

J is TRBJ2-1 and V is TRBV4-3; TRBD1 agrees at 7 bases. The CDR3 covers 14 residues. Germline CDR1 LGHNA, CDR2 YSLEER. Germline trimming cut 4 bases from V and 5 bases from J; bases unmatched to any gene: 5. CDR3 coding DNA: TGCGCCAGCAGCCCTCCTCAGGGGGACAATGAGCAGTTCTTC. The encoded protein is CASSPPQGDNEQFF.

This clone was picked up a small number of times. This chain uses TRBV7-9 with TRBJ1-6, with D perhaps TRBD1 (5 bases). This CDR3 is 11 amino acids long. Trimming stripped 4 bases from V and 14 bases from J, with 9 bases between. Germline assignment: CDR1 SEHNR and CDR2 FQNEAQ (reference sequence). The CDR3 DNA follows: TGTGCCAGCAGCTGGGGGTCTACCCTCCACTTT. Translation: CASSWGSTLHF.

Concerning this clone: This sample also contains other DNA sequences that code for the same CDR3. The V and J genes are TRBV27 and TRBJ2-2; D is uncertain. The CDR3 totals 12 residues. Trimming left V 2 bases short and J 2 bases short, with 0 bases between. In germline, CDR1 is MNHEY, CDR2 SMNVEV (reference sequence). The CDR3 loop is CASSLNTGELFF. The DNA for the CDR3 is TGTGCCAGCAGTTTAAACACCGGGGAGCTGTTTTTT.

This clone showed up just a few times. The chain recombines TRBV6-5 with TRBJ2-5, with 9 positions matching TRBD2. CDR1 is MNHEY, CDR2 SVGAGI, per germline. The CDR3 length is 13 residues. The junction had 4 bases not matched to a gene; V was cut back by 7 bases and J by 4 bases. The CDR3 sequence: CASINSGRETQYF. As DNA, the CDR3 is TGTGCCAGCATCAATAGCGGGAGAGAGACCCAGTACTTC.

The CDR3 bases are TGTGCCAGCAAGAGACCGGGACAGACAGAGACCCAGTACTTC. Translated, it gives CASKRPGQTETQYF. This sequence joins TRBV6-5 and TRBJ2-5; TRBD1 matches at 7 bases. Germline-derived CDR1 and CDR2 are MNHEY and SVGAGI. Losses at the gene ends were 7 bases for V and 4 bases for J; bases not matched to a gene: 9. This CDR3 region has 14 residues.

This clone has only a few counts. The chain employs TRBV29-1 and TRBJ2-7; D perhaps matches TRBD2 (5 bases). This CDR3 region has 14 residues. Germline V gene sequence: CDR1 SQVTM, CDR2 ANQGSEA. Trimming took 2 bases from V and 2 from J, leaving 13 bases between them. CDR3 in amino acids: CSVESSGRAYEQYF. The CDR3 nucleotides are TGCAGCGTTGAATCCAGCGGTAGGGCCTACGAGCAGTACTTC.

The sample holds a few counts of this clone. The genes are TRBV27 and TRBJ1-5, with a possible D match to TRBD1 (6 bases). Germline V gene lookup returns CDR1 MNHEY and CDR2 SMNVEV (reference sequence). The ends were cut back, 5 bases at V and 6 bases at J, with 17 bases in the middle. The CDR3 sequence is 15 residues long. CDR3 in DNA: TGTGCCAGCAGTAACAGGGAGTCGGTCGGTCAGCCCCAGCATTTT. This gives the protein CASSNRESVGQPQHF.

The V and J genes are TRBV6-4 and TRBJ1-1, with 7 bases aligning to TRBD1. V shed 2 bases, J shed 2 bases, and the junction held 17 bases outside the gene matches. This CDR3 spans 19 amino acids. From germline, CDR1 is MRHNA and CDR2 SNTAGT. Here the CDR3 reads CASSDGPRRDSGLNTEAFF. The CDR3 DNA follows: TGTGCCAGCAGTGACGGTCCTCGTAGGGACAGCGGTCTTAACACTGAAGCTTTCTTT.

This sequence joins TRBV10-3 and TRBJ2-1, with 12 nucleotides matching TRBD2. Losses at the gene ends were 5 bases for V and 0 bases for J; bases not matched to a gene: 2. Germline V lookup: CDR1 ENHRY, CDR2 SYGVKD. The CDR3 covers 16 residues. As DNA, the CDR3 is TGTGCCATCAGTTTGACTAGCGGGAGCTCCTACAATGAGCAGTTCTTC. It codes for CAISLTSGSSYNEQFF.

CDR3 region: CASSLVVGTGETQYF. CDR3 DNA: TGTGCCAGCAGCTTAGTAGTCGGGACAGGGGAGACCCAGTACTTC. V gene TRBV11-2 combines with J gene TRBJ2-5, with 9 bases identical to TRBD1. The ends lost 1 base at V and 5 bases at J; junction bases unmatched: 5. This CDR3 spans 15 amino acids. Looked up from germline, CDR1 is SGHAT and CDR2 is FQNNGV.

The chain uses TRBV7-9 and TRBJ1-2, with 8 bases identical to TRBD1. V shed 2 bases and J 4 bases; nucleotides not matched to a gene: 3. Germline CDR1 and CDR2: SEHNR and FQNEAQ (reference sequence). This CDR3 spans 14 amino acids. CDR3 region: CASSLPGGGYGYTF. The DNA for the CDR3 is TGTGCCAGCAGCTTACCAGGGGGCGGCTATGGCTACACCTTC.

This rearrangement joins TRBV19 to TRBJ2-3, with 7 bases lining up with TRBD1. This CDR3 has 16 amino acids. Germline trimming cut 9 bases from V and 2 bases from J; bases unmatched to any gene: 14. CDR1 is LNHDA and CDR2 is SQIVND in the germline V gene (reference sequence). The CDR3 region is CASKATGAGITDTQYF. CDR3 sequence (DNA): TGTGCCAGCAAAGCAACAGGGGCCGGCATCACAGATACGCAGTATTTT. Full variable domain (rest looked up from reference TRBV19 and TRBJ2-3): DGGITQSPKYLFRKEGQNVTLSCEQNLNHDAMYWYRQDPGQGLRLIYYSQIVNDFQKGDIAEGYSVSREKKESFPLTVTSAQKNPTAFYLCASKATGAGITDTQYFGPGTRLTVL.

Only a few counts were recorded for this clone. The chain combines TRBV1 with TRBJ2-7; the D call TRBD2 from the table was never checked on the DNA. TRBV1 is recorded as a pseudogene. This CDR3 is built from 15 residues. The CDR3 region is CTSSQIRGRAHEQYF. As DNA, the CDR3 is TGCACCAGCAGCCAAATAAGGGGGAGGGCCCACGAGCAGTACTTC.

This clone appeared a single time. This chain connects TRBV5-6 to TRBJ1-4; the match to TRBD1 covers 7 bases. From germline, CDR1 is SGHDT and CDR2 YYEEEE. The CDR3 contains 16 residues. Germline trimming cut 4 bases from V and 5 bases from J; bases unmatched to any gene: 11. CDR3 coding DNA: TGTGCCAGCAGCGCCGGGTACGGGACAGAGAATGAAAAACTGTTTTTT. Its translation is CASSAGYGTENEKLFF.

The CDR3 protein is CASSAPGQGPEQYF. The CDR3 DNA reads as TGTGCCAGCTCCGCTCCGGGACAGGGACCCGAGCAGTACTTC. The rearrangement links TRBV18 to TRBJ2-7, with TRBD1 identical over 9 bases. Looked up from germline, CDR1 is KGHSH and CDR2 is LQKENI. J gave up 6 bases and V 6 bases, and 9 bases lay outside the gene matches. There are 14 residues in the CDR3.

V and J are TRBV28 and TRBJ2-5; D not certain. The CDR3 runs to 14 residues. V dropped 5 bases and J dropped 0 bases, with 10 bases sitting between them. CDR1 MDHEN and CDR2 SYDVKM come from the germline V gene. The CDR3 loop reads CASSQTDYQETQYF. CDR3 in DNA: TGTGCCAGCAGTCAAACGGATTACCAAGAGACCCAGTACTTC. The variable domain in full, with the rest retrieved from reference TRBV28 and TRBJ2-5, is DVKVTQSSRYLVKRTGEKVFLECVQDMDHENMFWYRQDPGLGLRLIYFSYDVKMKEKGDIPEGYSVSREKKERFSLILESASTNQTSMYLCASSQTDYQETQYFGPGTRLLVL.

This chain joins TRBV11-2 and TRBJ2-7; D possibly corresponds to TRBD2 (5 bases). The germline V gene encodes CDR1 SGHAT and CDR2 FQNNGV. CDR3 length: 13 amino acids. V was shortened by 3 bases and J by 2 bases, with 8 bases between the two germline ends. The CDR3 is CASSLSAAYEQYF. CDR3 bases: TGTGCCAGCAGCTTGTCAGCGGCCTACGAGCAGTACTTC.

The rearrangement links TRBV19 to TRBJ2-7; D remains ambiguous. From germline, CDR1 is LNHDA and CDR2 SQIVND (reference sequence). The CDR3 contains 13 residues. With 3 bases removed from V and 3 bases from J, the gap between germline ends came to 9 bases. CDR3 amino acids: CASSMWADYEQYF. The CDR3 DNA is TGTGCCAGTAGTATGTGGGCAGACTACGAGCAGTACTTC.

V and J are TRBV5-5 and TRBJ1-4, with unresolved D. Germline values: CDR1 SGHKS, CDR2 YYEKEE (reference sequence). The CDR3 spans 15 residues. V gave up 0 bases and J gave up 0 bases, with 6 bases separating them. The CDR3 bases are TGTGCCAGCAGCTTGGAACCCGCAACTAATGAAAAACTGTTTTTT. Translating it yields CASSLEPATNEKLFF.

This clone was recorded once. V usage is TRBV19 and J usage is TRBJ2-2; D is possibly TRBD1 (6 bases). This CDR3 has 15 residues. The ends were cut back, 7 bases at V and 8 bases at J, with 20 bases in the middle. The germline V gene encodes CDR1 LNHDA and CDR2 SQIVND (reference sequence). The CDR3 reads CASTYQVWGPGELFF. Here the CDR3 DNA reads TGTGCCAGTACCTATCAGGTTTGGGGGCCGGGGGAGCTGTTTTTT.

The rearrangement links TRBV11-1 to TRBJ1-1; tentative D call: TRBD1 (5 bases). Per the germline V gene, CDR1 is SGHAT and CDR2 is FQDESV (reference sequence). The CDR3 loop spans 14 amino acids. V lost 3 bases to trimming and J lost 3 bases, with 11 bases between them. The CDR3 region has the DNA TGTGCCAGCAGCTTGGAGCGGGGGGACACTGAAGCTTTCTTT. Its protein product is CASSLERGDTEAFF.

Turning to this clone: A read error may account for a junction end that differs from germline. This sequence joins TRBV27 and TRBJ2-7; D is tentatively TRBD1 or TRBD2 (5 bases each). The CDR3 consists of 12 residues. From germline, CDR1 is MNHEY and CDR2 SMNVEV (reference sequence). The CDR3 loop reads CASSFPGDVFFF. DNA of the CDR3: TGTGCCAGCAGTTTCCCCGGGGACGTCTTTTTCTTC.

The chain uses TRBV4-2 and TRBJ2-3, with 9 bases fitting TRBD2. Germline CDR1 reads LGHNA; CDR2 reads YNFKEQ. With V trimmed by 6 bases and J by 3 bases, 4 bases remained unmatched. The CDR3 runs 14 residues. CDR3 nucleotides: TGTGCCAGCAGTAGCGGGGGATCAACAGATACGCAGTATTTT. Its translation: CASSSGGSTDTQYF.

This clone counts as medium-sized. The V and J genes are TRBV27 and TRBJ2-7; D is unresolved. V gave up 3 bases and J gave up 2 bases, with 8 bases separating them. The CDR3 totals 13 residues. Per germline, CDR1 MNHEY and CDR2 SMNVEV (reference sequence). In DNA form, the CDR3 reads TGTGCCAGCAGTTTGGGCGGACCCTACGAGCAGTACTTC. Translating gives CASSLGGPYEQYF.

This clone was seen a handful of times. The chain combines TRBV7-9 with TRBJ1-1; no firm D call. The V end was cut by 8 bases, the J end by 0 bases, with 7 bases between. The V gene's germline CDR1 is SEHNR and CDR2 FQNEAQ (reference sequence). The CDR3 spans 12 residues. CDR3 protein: CASQAMNTEAFF. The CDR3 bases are TGTGCCAGCCAAGCCATGAACACTGAAGCTTTCTTT.

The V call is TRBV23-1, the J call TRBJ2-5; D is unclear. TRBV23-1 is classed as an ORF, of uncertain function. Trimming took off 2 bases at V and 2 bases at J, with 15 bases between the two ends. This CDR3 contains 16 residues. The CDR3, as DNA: TGCGCCAGCAGTCAAATCGAAGCTCGCGTGCAAGAGACCCAGTACTTC. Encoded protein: CASSQIEARVQETQYF.

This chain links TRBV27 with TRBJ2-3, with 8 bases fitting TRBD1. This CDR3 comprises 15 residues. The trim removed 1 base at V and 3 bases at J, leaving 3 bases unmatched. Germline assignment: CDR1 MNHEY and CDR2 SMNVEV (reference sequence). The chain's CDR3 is CASSLWTGTTDTQYF. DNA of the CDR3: TGTGCCAGCAGTTTATGGACAGGGACTACAGATACGCAGTATTTT.

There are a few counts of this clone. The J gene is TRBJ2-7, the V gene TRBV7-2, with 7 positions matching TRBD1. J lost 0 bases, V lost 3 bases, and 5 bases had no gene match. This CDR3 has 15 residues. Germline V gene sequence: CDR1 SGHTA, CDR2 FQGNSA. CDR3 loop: CASSFVPGGSYEQYF. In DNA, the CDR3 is TGTGCCAGCAGCTTTGTTCCAGGGGGCTCCTACGAGCAGTACTTC.

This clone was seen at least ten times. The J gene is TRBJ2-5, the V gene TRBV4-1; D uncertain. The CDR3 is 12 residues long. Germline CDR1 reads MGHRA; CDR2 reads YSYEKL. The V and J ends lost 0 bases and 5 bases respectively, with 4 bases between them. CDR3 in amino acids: CASSQERETQYF. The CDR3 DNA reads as TGCGCCAGCAGCCAAGAAAGGGAGACCCAGTACTTC.